This T cell receptor beta chain appears in the sequencing data of a study of T cell responses to AZD1222 COVID-19 vaccine. General study results and limits: Samples come after the peak T cell response, not at day 14. Donor demographics were predominantly white British with a female majority; clonal diversity may be underestimated. Unmutated regions of variants are reportedly targeted by nearly half of spike-specific TCRs.

CDR1 SGHRS and CDR2 YFSETQ come from the germline V gene. The CDR3 sequence is 15 residues long. V dropped 4 bases and J dropped 5; count of bases not matched to a gene: 8. This clone appeared a single time. Its antigen is not known. TCRdb's table, derived via immunoSEQ multiplex PCR, lists solely in-frame clones and lacks some. Of about 150,000 clones in the sample, just over 90% are singletons; the top ten hold about 9.1%. The TCR sequence derives from an adult in good health. The sequencing here drew on peripheral blood, taken on day 0 of AZD1222 vaccination. This rearrangement joins TRBV5-1 to TRBJ1-4, with TRBD1 matching 7 bases. The CDR3 coding sequence is TGCGCCAGCAGCCCCGGGGACAGTCAAAATGAAAAACTGTTTTTT. It is translated as CASSPGDSQNEKLFF.